The 8 T cell receptor beta chains in this list originate from one sample, sequenced in a study of T cells in Graves' hyperthyroidism and ophthalmopathy. RNA transcripts were the template for amplifying TCR beta CDR3 regions. Carried out on the TCR CDR3, a first-round RT-PCR used the HTBI primer set. From the multiplex PCR reads, TCRdb called clonotypes with MiXCR, one entry per CDR3 protein. The sample has more than 500,000 distinct CDR3 sequences, around 15% seen once; the top ten hold 3.8%. The sample comprised blood. The source is a woman aged 30 to 39 with Graves' hyperthyroidism.

The chain recombines TRBV28 with TRBJ2-4; D might be TRBD2 (5 bases). Trimming removed 6 bases from V and 0 bases from J, with 12 bases in between. Germline V lookup: CDR1 MDHEN, CDR2 SYDVKM. This CDR3 is built from 15 residues. CDR3 region: CASSNWRLAKNIQYF. CDR3 coding DNA: TGTGCCAGCAGCAATTGGAGGCTAGCCAAAAACATTCAGTACTTC.

This clonotype has a count of ten or more. This chain connects TRBV3-1 to TRBJ2-7, with 10 bases fitting TRBD2. The CDR3 contains 12 residues. Trimming at V came to 3 bases and at J to 7 bases, leaving 0 bases not matched to a gene. Germline V CDR1 and CDR2: LGHDT, YNNKEL (reference sequence). The CDR3 loop is CASSHSGREQYF. CDR3 DNA sequence: TGTGCCAGCAGCCATAGCGGGAGGGAGCAGTACTTC.

This clonotype was seen many times. This chain connects TRBV15 to TRBJ2-3, with unresolved D. There are 13 residues in the CDR3. The germline V gene encodes CDR1 LNHNV and CDR2 YYDKDF (reference sequence). Trimming took 11 bases from V and 1 from J, leaving 13 bases between them. This CDR3 is CASGSAGTDTQYF. The CDR3 nucleotides are TGTGCCTCCGGCTCGGCGGGCACAGATACGCAGTATTTT. Based on the CDR3 plus reference TRBV15 and TRBJ2-3, the full variable domain is DAMVIQNPRYQVTQFGKPVTLSCSQTLNHNVMYWYQQKSSQAPKLLFHYYDKDFNNEADTPDNFQSRRPNTSFCFLDIRSPGLGDTAMYLCASGSAGTDTQYFGPGTRLTVL.

The rearrangement uses TRBV6-1 and TRBJ2-7; D might be TRBD2 (7 bases). Trimming cost V 7 bases and J 1 base, with 14 bases left between them. This CDR3 has 14 residues. In germline, CDR1 is MNHNS, CDR2 SASEGT. As DNA, the CDR3 is TGTGCCAGCAAGGGGGGGATGGGTTCCTACGAGCAGTACTTC. Translated: CASKGGMGSYEQYF.

This clonotype has a count of ten or more. The chain joins TRBV7-2 to TRBJ2-7; D possibly corresponds to TRBD1 (6 bases). The CDR3 is 17 amino acids. In germline, CDR1 is SGHTA, CDR2 FQGNSA. The V end lost 1 base, the J end lost 5 bases, and 21 bases lay between the germline ends. The CDR3 region is CASSLDGGQGSENEQYF. The DNA of the CDR3 is TGTGCCAGCAGCTTAGATGGTGGGCAGGGGAGCGAAAACGAGCAGTACTTC.

The table lists this clonotype with many counts. In nucleotides, the CDR3 is TGTGCCAGCAGTCAATTCACCCCAACGGACAAGGTCGACACTGAAGCTTTCTTT. Its protein product is CASSQFTPTDKVDTEAFF. The rearrangement uses TRBV28 and TRBJ1-1; TRBD1 is a possible D gene (5 bases). The CDR3 runs to 18 residues. The V end lost 5 bases, the J end lost 3 bases, and 25 bases lay between the germline ends. Germline CDR1 and CDR2: MDHEN and SYDVKM.

This clonotype was picked up many times. The CDR3 nucleotides are TGTGCCAGTAGTATTTGGGAGACAGGGGGCAATGAGCAGTTCTTC. This sequence encodes CASSIWETGGNEQFF. The V gene is TRBV19, the J gene TRBJ2-1; 9 nucleotides agree with TRBD1. CDR1 is LNHDA, CDR2 SQIVND, per germline (reference sequence). The CDR3 has 15 amino acids. J lost 6 bases, V lost 3 bases, and 6 bases had no gene match.

V and J are TRBV20-1 and TRBJ2-4; D unresolved. The CDR3 is 14 amino acids. V was trimmed by 4 bases and J by 8 bases, leaving 18 bases between them. The germline gives CDR1 DFQATT, CDR2 SNEGSKA (reference sequence). The CDR3 loop is CSAIGLLAKDIQYF. The DNA for the CDR3 is TGCAGTGCTATAGGGTTGTTAGCCAAGGACATTCAGTACTTC.